The 6 T cell receptor beta chains below come from one sample, sequenced in a study of long-term antiretroviral therapy in people with HIV. Survey level was the resolution at which the v3.0 immunoSEQ assay ran. Using immunoSEQ multiplex PCR, the repertoire was profiled, and TCRdb retains in-frame clones only, with some absent. In the table there are about 30,000 clones, roughly 93% of which are singletons. The material was unsorted PBMCs, obtained around 6.5 years after starting antiretroviral therapy. These receptors were taken from a woman between 40 and 55 years old with HIV.

This clone was found once. The chain employs TRBV30 and TRBJ2-7; D unclear. In germline, CDR1 is GTSNPN, CDR2 SVGIG (reference sequence). This CDR3 is built from 11 residues. Trimming pared 4 bases from V and 2 bases from J, leaving 6 bases between. The CDR3 nucleotides are TGTGCCTGGACGAGGACCTACGAGCAGTACTTC. Translating it yields CAWTRTYEQYF.

This clone has only a few counts. CDR3 residues: CASRQGQNNYEQYF. DNA of the CDR3: TGTGCCAGCAGGCAGGGACAGAATAACTACGAGCAGTACTTC. The rearrangement uses TRBV6-6 and TRBJ2-7; 7 bases line up with TRBD1. Germline CDR1 MNHNY, CDR2 SVGAGI (reference sequence). With V trimmed by 6 bases and J by 3 bases, 8 bases remained unmatched. The CDR3 runs to 14 residues.

The chain couples TRBV11-1 to TRBJ1-2, with D perhaps TRBD1 (6 bases). Looked up from germline, CDR1 is SGHAT and CDR2 is FQDESV (reference sequence). The CDR3 runs 16 residues. The V end was cut by 3 bases, the J end by 6 bases, with 20 bases between. CDR3 region: CASSFNGGQTLDGYTF. CDR3 DNA sequence: TGTGCCAGCAGCTTTAATGGAGGACAGACCCTGGATGGCTACACCTTC.

The chain combines TRBV29-1 with TRBJ1-3; TRBD1 matches 10 bases. The J segment lost 7 bases and the V segment lost 1 base, leaving 1 base of the junction unmatched. The CDR3 length is 13 residues. In germline, CDR1 is SQVTM, CDR2 ANQGSEA. CDR3 loop: CSVEATGGNTIYF. CDR3 sequence (DNA): TGCAGCGTTGAAGCGACAGGGGGCAACACCATATATTTT. Filled out from reference TRBV29-1 and TRBJ1-3, the complete variable domain reads SAVISQKPSRDICQRGTSLTIQCQVDSQVTMMFWYRQQPGQSLTLIATANQGSEATYESGFVIDKFPISRPNLTFSTLTVSNMSPEDSSIYLCSVEATGGNTIYFGEGSWLTVV.

This chain connects TRBV9 to TRBJ1-2; D might be TRBD1 (6 bases). Looked up from germline, CDR1 is SGDLS and CDR2 is YYNGEE. V was shortened by 4 bases and J by 0 bases, with 13 bases between the two germline ends. The length of the CDR3 is 15 residues. CDR3 amino acids: CASSTTGRSNYGYTF. CDR3 sequence (DNA): TGTGCCAGCAGCACAACAGGGAGGTCTAACTATGGCTACACCTTC.

The rearrangement links TRBV7-9 to TRBJ2-7; tentatively, D is TRBD1 or TRBD2 (5 bases each). V was trimmed by 3 bases and J by 2 bases, leaving 8 bases between them. This CDR3 is 13 amino acids long. Germline-derived CDR1 and CDR2 are SEHNR and FQNEAQ (reference sequence). CDR3: CASSFEGPYEQYF. The CDR3 region has the DNA TGTGCCAGCAGCTTCGAGGGGCCCTACGAGCAGTACTTC.